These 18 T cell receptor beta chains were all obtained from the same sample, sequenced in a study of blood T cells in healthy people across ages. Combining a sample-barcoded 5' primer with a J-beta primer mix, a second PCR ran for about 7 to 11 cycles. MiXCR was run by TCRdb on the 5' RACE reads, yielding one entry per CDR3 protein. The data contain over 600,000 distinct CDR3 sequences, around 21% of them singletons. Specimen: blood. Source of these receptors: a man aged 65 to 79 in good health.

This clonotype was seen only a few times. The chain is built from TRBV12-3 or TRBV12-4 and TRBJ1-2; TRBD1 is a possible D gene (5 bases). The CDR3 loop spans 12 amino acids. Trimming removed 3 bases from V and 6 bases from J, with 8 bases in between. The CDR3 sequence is CASSFEGNGYTF. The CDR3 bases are TGTGCCAGCAGTTTCGAGGGGAATGGCTACACCTTC.

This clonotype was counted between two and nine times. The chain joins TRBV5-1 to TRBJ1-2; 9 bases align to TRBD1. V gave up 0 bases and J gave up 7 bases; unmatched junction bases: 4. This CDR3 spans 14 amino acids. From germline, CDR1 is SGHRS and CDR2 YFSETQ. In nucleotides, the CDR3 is TGCGCCAGCAGCTTGGGATGGACAGGGGCTGGCTACACCTTC. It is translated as CASSLGWTGAGYTF. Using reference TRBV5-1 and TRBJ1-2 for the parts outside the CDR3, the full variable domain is KAGVTQTPRYLIKTRGQQVTLSCSPISGHRSVSWYQQTPGQGLQFLFEYFSETQRNKGNFPGRFSGRQFSNSRSEMNVSTLELGDSALYLCASSLGWTGAGYTFGSGTRLTVV.

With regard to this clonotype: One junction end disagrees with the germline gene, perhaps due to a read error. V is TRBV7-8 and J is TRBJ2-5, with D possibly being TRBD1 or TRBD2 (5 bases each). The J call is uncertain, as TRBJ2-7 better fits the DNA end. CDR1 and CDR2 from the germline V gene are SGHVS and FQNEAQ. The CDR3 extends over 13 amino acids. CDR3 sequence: CASNLERGYEQYF. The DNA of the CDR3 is TGTGCCAGCAACTTAGAGAGGGGATACGAGCAGTACTTC.

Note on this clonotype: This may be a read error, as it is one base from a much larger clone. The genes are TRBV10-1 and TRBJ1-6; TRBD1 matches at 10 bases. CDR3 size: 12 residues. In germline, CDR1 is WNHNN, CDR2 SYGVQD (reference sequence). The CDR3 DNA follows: TGCGCCAGCGGGACAGGGGATTCACACCTCCACTTT. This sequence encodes CASGTGDSHLHF.

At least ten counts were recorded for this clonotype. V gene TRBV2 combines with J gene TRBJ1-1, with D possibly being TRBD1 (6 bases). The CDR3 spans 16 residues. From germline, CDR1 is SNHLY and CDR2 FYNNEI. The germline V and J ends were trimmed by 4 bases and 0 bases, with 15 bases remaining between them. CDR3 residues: CASSAGGVYLNTEAFF. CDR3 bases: TGTGCCAGCAGTGCTGGGGGCGTATATTTGAACACTGAAGCTTTCTTT.

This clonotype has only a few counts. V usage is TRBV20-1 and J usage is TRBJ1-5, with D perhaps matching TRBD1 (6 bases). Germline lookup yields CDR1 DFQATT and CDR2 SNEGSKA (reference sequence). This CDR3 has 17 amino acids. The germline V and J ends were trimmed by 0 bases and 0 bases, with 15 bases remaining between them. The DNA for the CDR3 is TGCAGTGCTAGAGATAAGATTGGGGGACATAGCAATCAGCCCCAGCATTTT. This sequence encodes CSARDKIGGHSNQPQHF.

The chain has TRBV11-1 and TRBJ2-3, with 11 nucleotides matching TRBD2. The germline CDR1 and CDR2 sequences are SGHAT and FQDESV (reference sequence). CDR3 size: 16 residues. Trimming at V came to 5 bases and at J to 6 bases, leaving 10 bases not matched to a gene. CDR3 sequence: CASSHPLSGRVDTQYF. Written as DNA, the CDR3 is TGTGCCAGCAGCCATCCCCTTAGCGGGAGGGTTGATACGCAGTATTTT.

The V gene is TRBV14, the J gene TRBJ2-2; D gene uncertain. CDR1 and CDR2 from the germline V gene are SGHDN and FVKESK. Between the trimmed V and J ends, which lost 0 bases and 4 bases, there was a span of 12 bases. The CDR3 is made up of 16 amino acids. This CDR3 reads CASSQEYTRGTGELFF. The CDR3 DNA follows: TGTGCCAGCAGCCAAGAGTACACCCGAGGCACCGGGGAGCTGTTTTTT.

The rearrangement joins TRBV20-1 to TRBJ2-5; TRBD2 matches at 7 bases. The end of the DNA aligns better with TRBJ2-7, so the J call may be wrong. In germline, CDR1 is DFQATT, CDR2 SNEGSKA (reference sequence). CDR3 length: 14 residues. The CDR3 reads CSARGEGGNYEQYF. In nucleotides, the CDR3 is TGCAGTGCTAGAGGAGAGGGAGGGAACTACGAGCAGTACTTC.

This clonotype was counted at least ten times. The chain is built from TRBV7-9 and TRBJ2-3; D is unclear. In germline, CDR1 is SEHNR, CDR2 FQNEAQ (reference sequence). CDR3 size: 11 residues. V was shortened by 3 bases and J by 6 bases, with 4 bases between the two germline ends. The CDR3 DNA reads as TGTGCCAGCAGCTTTGATGATACGCAGTATTTT. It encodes CASSFDDTQYF. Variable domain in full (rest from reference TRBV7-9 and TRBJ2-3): DTGVSQNPRHKITKRGQNVTFRCDPISEHNRLYWYRQTLGQGPEFLTYFQNEAQLEKSRLLSDRFSAERPKGSFSTLEIQRTEQGDSAMYLCASSFDDTQYFGPGTRLTVL.

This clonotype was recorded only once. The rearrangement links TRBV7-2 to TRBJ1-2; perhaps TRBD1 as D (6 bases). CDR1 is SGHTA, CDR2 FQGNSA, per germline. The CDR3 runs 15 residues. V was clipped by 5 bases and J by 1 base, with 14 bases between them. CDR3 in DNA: TGTGCCAGCAGCGTTGGACAGACAATTAACTATGGCTACACCTTC. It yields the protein CASSVGQTINYGYTF. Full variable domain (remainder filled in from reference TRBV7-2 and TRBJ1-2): GAGVSQSPSNKVTEKGKDVELRCDPISGHTALYWYRQSLGQGLEFLIYFQGNSAPDKSGLPSDRFSAERTGGSVSTLTIQRTQQEDSAVYLCASSVGQTINYGYTFGSGTRLTVV.

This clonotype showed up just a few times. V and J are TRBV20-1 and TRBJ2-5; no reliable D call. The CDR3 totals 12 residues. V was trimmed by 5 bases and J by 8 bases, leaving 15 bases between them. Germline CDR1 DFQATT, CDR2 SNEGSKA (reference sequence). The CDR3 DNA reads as TGCAGTGCTGGCTCTGGGCGGAGTACCCAGTACTTC. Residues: CSAGSGRSTQYF.

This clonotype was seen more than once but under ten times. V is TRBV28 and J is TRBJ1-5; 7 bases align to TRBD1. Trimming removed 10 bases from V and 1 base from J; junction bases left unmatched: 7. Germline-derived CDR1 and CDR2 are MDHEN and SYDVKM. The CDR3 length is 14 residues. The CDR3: CATSDRLSNQPQHF. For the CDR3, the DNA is TGTGCCACCTCGGACAGGCTGAGCAATCAGCCCCAGCATTTT.

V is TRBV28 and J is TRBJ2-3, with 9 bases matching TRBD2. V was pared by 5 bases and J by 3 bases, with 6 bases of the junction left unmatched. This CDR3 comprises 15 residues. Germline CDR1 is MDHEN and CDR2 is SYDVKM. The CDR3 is CASSPRLAETDTQYF. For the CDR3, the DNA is TGTGCCAGCAGTCCACGACTAGCGGAGACAGATACGCAGTATTTT.

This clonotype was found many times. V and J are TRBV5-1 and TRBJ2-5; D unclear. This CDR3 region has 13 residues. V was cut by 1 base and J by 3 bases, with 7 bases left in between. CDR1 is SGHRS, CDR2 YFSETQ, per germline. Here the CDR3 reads CASSLLGKETQYF. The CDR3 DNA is TGCGCCAGCAGCTTGTTGGGGAAAGAGACCCAGTACTTC.

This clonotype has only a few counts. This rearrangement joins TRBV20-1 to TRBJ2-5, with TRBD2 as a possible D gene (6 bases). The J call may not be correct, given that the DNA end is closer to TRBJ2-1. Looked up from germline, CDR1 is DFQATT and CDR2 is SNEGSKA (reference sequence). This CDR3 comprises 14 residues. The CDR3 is CSACGTVSLNEQFF. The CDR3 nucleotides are TGCAGTGCTTGCGGGACCGTCAGCCTCAATGAGCAGTTCTTC.

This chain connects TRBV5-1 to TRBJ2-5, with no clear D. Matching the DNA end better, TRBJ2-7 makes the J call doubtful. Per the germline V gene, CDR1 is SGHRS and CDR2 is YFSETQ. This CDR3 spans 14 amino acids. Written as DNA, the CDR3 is TGCGCCAGCAGCTTGGCTCCCCGGGCGGTCGAGCAGTACTTC. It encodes CASSLAPRAVEQYF.

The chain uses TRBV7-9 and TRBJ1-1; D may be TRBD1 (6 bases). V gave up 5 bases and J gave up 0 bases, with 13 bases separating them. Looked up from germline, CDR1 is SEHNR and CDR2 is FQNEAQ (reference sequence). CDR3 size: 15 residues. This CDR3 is CASSQRQAMNTEAFF. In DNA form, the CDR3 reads TGTGCCAGCAGCCAGAGACAGGCCATGAACACTGAAGCTTTCTTT.